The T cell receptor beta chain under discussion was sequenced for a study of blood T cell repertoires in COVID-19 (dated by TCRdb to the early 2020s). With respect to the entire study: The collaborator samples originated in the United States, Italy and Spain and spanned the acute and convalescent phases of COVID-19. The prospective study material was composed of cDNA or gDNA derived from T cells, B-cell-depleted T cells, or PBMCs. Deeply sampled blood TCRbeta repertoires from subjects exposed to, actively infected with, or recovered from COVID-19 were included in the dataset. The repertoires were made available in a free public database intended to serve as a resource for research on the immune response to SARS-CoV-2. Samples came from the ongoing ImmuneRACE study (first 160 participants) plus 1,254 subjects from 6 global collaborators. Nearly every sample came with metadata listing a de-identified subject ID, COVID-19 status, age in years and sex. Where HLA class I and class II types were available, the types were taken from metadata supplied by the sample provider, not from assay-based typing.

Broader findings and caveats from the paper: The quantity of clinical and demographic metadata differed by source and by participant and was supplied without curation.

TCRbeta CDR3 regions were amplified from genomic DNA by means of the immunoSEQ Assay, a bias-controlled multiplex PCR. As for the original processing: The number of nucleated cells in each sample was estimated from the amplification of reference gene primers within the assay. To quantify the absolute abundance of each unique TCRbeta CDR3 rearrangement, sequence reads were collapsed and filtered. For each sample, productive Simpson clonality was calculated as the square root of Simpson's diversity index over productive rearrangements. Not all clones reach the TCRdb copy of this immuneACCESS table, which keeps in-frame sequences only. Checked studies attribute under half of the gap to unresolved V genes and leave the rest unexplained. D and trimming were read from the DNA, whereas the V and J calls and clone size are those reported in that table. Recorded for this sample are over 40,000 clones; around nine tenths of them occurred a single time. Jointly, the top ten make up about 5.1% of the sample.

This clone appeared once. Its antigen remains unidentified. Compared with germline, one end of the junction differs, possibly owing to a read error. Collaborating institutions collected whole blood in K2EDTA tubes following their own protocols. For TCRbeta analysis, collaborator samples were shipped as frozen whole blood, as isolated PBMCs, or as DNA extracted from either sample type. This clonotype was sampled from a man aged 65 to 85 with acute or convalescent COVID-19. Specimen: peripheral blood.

Read as DNA, the sequence is TGTGCCAGCTCCCCACCTGAGCGGGGAGGCACAGATACGCAGTATTTT. It translates as CASSPPERGGTDTQYF. The chain uses TRBV18 and TRBJ2-3; the junction holds 7 bases that match TRBD2. From the germline V gene, CDR1 is KGHSH and CDR2 is LQKENI. Including the terminal cysteine and phenylalanine, the CDR3 comprises 16 residues. The kept DNA is CDR3 alone, 48 bases in frame from the first base.